This T cell receptor beta chain is from a study of blood T cell repertoires in COVID-19 (dated by TCRdb to between 2020 and 2021). For the wider study: Samples from collaborators originated in the United States, Italy and Spain and spanned both the acute and convalescent phases of COVID-19. Subjects who had been exposed to COVID-19, were actively infected with it, or had recovered from it provided the deeply sampled blood TCRbeta repertoires that made up the dataset. Where HLA class I and class II types were available, the types were taken from metadata supplied by the sample provider, not from assay-based typing. The prospective study material was composed of cDNA or gDNA derived from T cells, B-cell-depleted T cells, or PBMCs. Samples came from the ongoing ImmuneRACE study (first 160 participants) plus 1,254 subjects from 6 global collaborators. The repertoires were released in a freely available public database meant as a resource for research on the immune response to SARS-CoV-2. The sample metadata nearly always contained a de-identified subject ID, COVID-19 status, age in years and sex.

Concerning this clone itself: Its binding antigen is unknown. No qualities accompany the bases; no much larger clone lies one base away.

The CDR3 starts with the cysteine, ends with the phenylalanine, and has 13 residues. Only the CDR3 region is kept as DNA, spanning 39 bases read in frame from base 1. The germline ends are 10 bases apart after V is trimmed by 5 bases and J by 2 bases. Taken from the germline V gene, the CDR1 and CDR2 loops are SGHTA and FQGTGA. TCRbeta CDR3 regions were amplified from genomic DNA using the immunoSEQ Assay, a bias-controlled multiplex PCR. As for the original processing: The number of nucleated cells in each sample was estimated by amplification of reference gene primers within the assay. Sequence reads were collapsed and filtered to measure the absolute abundance of every unique TCRbeta CDR3 rearrangement. For each sample, productive Simpson clonality was calculated by taking the square root of Simpson's diversity index across productive rearrangements. The table was pulled from immuneACCESS by TCRdb, which kept in-frame rearrangements only. Such tables lose some clones; where checked, under half of the loss comes from unresolved V genes, and the rest has no known cause. The DNA was the basis for D and trimming; V, J and clone size are from that table. The sample table shows about 310,000 clones, and about 91% are seen once. The leading ten clones occupy more than 8.5% of the sample.

In the prospective study, participants were roughly 18 to 100 years old, resided in 24 geographic areas of the United States, and were enrolled through a virtual design. In the prospective study, participants were assigned to cohorts based on the clinical history participants reported in a screening survey and a study questionnaire. ImmuneRACE Cohort 3 recovered participants were defined by two consecutive negative NP/OP PCR tests, healthcare professional clearance, or symptom resolution. Mobile phlebotomists in the prospective study collected whole blood, serum and a nasopharyngeal or oropharyngeal swab from every participant. Prospective study participants could optionally give additional blood draws and questionnaires over an approximately 2-month period. Before DNA extraction, blood samples from the prospective study were shipped at room temperature or frozen. The paper's findings and limits, for the study overall: The amount of clinical and demographic metadata varied by source and participant and was provided uncurated.

The sequence came from a woman aged 18 to 35 who had recovered from COVID-19. Recombination linked TRBV7-3 to TRBJ2-7; the D gene cannot be named for sure. What was sequenced was PBMCs or T cells enriched from blood (not recorded which). The DNA is as follows: TGTGCCAGCAGCCGCGGTGCAACCTACGAGCAGTACTTC. Its translation is CASSRGATYEQYF.